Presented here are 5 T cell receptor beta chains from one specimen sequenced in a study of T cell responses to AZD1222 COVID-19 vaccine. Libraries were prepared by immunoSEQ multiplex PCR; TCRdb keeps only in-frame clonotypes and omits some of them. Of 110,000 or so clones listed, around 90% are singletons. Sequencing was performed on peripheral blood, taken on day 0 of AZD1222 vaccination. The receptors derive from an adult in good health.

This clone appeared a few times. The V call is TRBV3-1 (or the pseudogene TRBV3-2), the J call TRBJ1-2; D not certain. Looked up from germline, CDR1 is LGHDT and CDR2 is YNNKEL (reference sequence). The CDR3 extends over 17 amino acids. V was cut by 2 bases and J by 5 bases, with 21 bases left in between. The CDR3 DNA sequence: TGTGCCAGCAGCCAAATGAGGAGGGATAAGGTGGTATATGGCTACACCTTC. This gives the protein CASSQMRRDKVVYGYTF.

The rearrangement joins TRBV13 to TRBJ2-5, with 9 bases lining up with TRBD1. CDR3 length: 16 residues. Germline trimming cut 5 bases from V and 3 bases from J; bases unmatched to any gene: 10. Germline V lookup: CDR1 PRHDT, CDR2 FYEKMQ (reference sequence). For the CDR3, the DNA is TGTGCCAGCAGCGGTCGGACAGGGGTCGAGGAAGAGACCCAGTACTTC. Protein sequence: CASSGRTGVEEETQYF.

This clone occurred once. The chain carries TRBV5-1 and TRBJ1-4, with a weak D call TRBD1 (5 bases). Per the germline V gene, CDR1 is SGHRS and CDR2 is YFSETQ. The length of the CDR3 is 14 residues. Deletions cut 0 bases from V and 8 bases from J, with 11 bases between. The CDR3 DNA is TGCGCCAGCAGCTTGGGCAGGGAAAGCGAAAAACTGTTTTTT. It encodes CASSLGRESEKLFF. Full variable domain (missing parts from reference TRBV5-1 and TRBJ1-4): KAGVTQTPRYLIKTRGQQVTLSCSPISGHRSVSWYQQTPGQGLQFLFEYFSETQRNKGNFPGRFSGRQFSNSRSEMNVSTLELGDSALYLCASSLGRESEKLFFGSGTQLSVL.

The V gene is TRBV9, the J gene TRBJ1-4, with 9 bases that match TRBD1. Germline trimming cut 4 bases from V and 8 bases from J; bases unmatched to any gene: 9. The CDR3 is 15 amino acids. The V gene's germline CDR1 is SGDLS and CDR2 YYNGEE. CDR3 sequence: CASSPRDREREKLFF. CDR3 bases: TGTGCCAGCAGCCCCCGGGACAGGGAGCGCGAAAAACTGTTTTTT.

CDR3 protein: CASSSLGTADTQYF. In nucleotides, the CDR3 is TGTGCCAGCAGCTCGCTAGGGACTGCAGATACGCAGTATTTT. The chain couples TRBV5-5 to TRBJ2-3, with D tentatively TRBD2 (6 bases). V shed 3 bases and J shed 4 bases, with 12 bases lying between them. The CDR3 totals 14 residues. The germline V gene encodes CDR1 SGHKS and CDR2 YYEKEE (reference sequence).